The rows below give T cell receptor beta chains drawn from one sample of a study of graft-versus-host responses after intestinal transplantation. Their antigen targets remain unknown. Profiled with immunoSEQ multiplex PCR; TCRdb holds only in-frame clones, not every one. There are about 86,000 clones in the sample; approximately 90% occur only once, and 0.28% lies in the top ten. The source material was unstimulated CD4+ T cells sorted from spleen or lymph node cells, sampled before transplant. These receptor sequences come from a human donor who was the organ donor for an intestinal transplant. CDR3s include the opening cysteine and the closing phenylalanine or tryptophan. D genes are given only for firm matches. Part of the rows lack a size; the others show once, few, many or a class for expanded clones.

abundance: -; v_gene: TRBV9; j_gene: TRBJ2-3; d_gene: TRBD1; CDR3nt: TGTGCCAGCAGCGTAGCTCGGTTGGACAGGGCCCTAACAGATACGCAGTATTTT; CDR3aa: CASSVARLDRALTDTQYF
abundance: -; v_gene: TRBV5-1; j_gene: TRBJ2-7; d_gene: TRBD1; CDR3nt: TGCGCCAGCAGCCTTTGGACAGGGCCCTACGAGCAGTACTTC; CDR3aa: CASSLWTGPYEQYF
abundance: -; v_gene: TRBV7-2; j_gene: TRBJ2-7; d_gene: TRBD2; CDR3nt: TGTGCCAGCAGCCCAGATAGCGGGAGGGCCGTCGGGCAGTACTTC; CDR3aa: CASSPDSGRAVGQYF
abundance: -; v_gene: TRBV6-4; j_gene: TRBJ1-1; d_gene: -; CDR3nt: TGTGCCACCTTAACGTTCCCCGCCCGGGGAGGCACTGAAGCTTTCTTT; CDR3aa: CATLTFPARGGTEAFF
abundance: few; v_gene: TRBV2; j_gene: TRBJ2-1; d_gene: TRBD2; CDR3nt: TGTGCCTCCGCGGGACTAGCGGCGTACAATGAGCAGTTCTTC; CDR3aa: CASAGLAAYNEQFF
abundance: -; v_gene: TRBV21-1; j_gene: TRBJ2-3; d_gene: -; CDR3nt: TGTGCCAGCAGCAATCGTGCAGGGGAGGGTTCTGATACGCAGTATTTT; CDR3aa: CASSNRAGEGSDTQYF
abundance: -; v_gene: TRBV2; j_gene: TRBJ1-6; d_gene: -; CDR3nt: TGTGCCAGCAGAAATAGGGGGGGTGAATCACCCCTCCACTTT; CDR3aa: CASRNRGGESPLHF
abundance: -; v_gene: TRBV4-3; j_gene: TRBJ2-2; d_gene: TRBD1; CDR3nt: TGCGCCAGCAGCTCCTCCCACGGGACAGCGAACACCGGGGAGCTGTTTTTT; CDR3aa: CASSSSHGTANTGELFF
abundance: -; v_gene: TRBV4-2; j_gene: TRBJ2-4; d_gene: -; CDR3nt: TGTGCCAGCAGCCGGGACTTGTTAGCCAAAAACATTCAGTACTTC; CDR3aa: CASSRDLLAKNIQYF
abundance: -; v_gene: TRBV29-1; j_gene: TRBJ1-2; d_gene: -; CDR3nt: TGCAGCGGCCGGAGAGGGTCCGGCTACACCTTC; CDR3aa: CSGRRGSGYTF
abundance: -; v_gene: TRBV25-1; j_gene: TRBJ2-1; d_gene: -; CDR3nt: TGTGCCAGCAGTGAATCCCCTAGCTCCTACAATGAGCAGTTCTTC; CDR3aa: CASSESPSSYNEQFF
abundance: -; v_gene: TRBV6-6; j_gene: TRBJ2-5; d_gene: -; CDR3nt: TGTGCCAGCAGTTTCCAGGGGAAAGAGACCCAGTACTTC; CDR3aa: CASSFQGKETQYF
abundance: -; v_gene: TRBV2; j_gene: TRBJ2-5; d_gene: -; CDR3nt: TGTGCCCCCCGAGGTGGCAGGGGGAGGAAGACCCAGTACTTC; CDR3aa: CAPRGGRGRKTQYF
abundance: once; v_gene: TRBV15; j_gene: TRBJ2-4; d_gene: TRBD1; CDR3nt: TGTGCCACCAGCAGAGAGTTGGGCAGGGGGTCTCACATTCAGTACTTC; CDR3aa: CATSRELGRGSHIQYF
abundance: -; v_gene: TRBV28; j_gene: TRBJ1-4; d_gene: TRBD1; CDR3nt: TGTGCCAGCAGTTTTCAGGGGGCTGAAAAACTGTTTTTT; CDR3aa: CASSFQGAEKLFF
abundance: once; v_gene: TRBV7-2; j_gene: TRBJ2-5; d_gene: -; CDR3nt: TGTGCCAGCAGCTTAGTATCCGGGGCGGGGAACAAGTACTTC; CDR3aa: CASSLVSGAGNKYF
abundance: -; v_gene: TRBV4-1; j_gene: TRBJ1-1; d_gene: TRBD1; CDR3nt: TGCGCCAGCAGCCAACGGAACAGGGGGAACACTGAAGCTTTCTTT; CDR3aa: CASSQRNRGNTEAFF
abundance: -; v_gene: TRBV7-8; j_gene: TRBJ1-5; d_gene: -; CDR3nt: TGTGCCAGCAGCTTAGAAAGGAGTAATCAGCCCCAGCATTTT; CDR3aa: CASSLERSNQPQHF
abundance: -; v_gene: TRBV19; j_gene: TRBJ1-3; d_gene: -; CDR3nt: TGTGCCAGTAGTACAAACAGGGCAGGAAACACCATATATTTT; CDR3aa: CASSTNRAGNTIYF
abundance: -; v_gene: TRBV9; j_gene: TRBJ2-3; d_gene: TRBD2; CDR3nt: TGTGCCAGCAGCGTATCCCCCCGACTAGCGGGAGTACCAGATACGCAGTATTTT; CDR3aa: CASSVSPRLAGVPDTQYF
abundance: -; v_gene: TRBV19; j_gene: TRBJ2-2; d_gene: TRBD1; CDR3nt: TGTGCCAGCGTTCAGACAGGGGCCACCGGGGAGCTGTTTTTT; CDR3aa: CASVQTGATGELFF
abundance: once; v_gene: TRBV5-1; j_gene: TRBJ2-5; d_gene: TRBD1; CDR3nt: TGCGCCAGCAGCCAACAACCGACAGGGGGCGGGGAGACCCAGTACTTC; CDR3aa: CASSQQPTGGGETQYF
abundance: -; v_gene: TRBV28; j_gene: TRBJ2-2; d_gene: TRBD2; CDR3nt: TGTGCCAGCAGGGGGGGGACTAGCGGGACCCACACCGGGGAGCTGTTTTTT; CDR3aa: CASRGGTSGTHTGELFF
abundance: -; v_gene: TRBV6-5; j_gene: TRBJ2-3; d_gene: TRBD1; CDR3nt: TGTGCCAGCGGACAGGGGTCGGAAGATACGCAGTATTTT; CDR3aa: CASGQGSEDTQYF
abundance: -; v_gene: TRBV5-4; j_gene: TRBJ1-2; d_gene: -; CDR3nt: TGTGCCAGCACCCTCTCGACTGCGCGCTATGGCTACACCTTC; CDR3aa: CASTLSTARYGYTF
abundance: -; v_gene: TRBV11-3; j_gene: TRBJ1-1; d_gene: -; CDR3nt: TGTGCCAGCAGCTCCAGGGGAAGGAACACTGAAGCTTTCTTT; CDR3aa: CASSSRGRNTEAFF
abundance: -; v_gene: TRBV7-9; j_gene: TRBJ1-6; d_gene: -; CDR3nt: TGTGCCAGCAGCTACCCGGGACAAGGGATATTGCCCCTCCACTTT; CDR3aa: CASSYPGQGILPLHF
abundance: -; v_gene: TRBV18; j_gene: TRBJ2-2; d_gene: -; CDR3nt: TGTGCCAGCTCTCGCAGACCGACTAGACCTAACACCGGGGAGCTGTTTTTT; CDR3aa: CASSRRPTRPNTGELFF
abundance: -; v_gene: TRBV7-9; j_gene: TRBJ2-3; d_gene: -; CDR3nt: TGTGCCAGCAGCCAGGGGACCAATACGCAGTATTTT; CDR3aa: CASSQGTNTQYF
abundance: -; v_gene: TRBV6-5; j_gene: TRBJ1-1; d_gene: -; CDR3nt: TGTGCCACCCCTAGAGGGAGTGAAGCTTTCTTT; CDR3aa: CATPRGSEAFF
abundance: -; v_gene: TRBV5-1; j_gene: TRBJ1-2; d_gene: -; CDR3nt: TGCGCCAGCAGCTTGGACGCAGGGCGCTATGGCTACACCTTC; CDR3aa: CASSLDAGRYGYTF
abundance: -; v_gene: TRBV11-2; j_gene: TRBJ2-3; d_gene: -; CDR3nt: TGTGCCAGCAGCTACGTCGGCGGATACACAGATACGCAGTATTTT; CDR3aa: CASSYVGGYTDTQYF
abundance: -; v_gene: TRBV15; j_gene: TRBJ2-2; d_gene: -; CDR3nt: TGTGCCACCAGCGCCCAGTTAGGGGGAACCGGGGAGCTGTTTTTT; CDR3aa: CATSAQLGGTGELFF
abundance: once; v_gene: TRBV18; j_gene: TRBJ2-7; d_gene: -; CDR3nt: TGTGCCAGCTCTACCATGGAGGGGCGCGAGCAGTACTTC; CDR3aa: CASSTMEGREQYF
abundance: -; v_gene: TRBV7-2; j_gene: TRBJ1-1; d_gene: -; CDR3nt: TGTGCCAGCAGCCCAGACAGTTACACTGAAGCTTTCTTT; CDR3aa: CASSPDSYTEAFF
abundance: few; v_gene: TRBV29-1; j_gene: TRBJ1-1; d_gene: -; CDR3nt: TGCAGCGTCGCGCCTCAGGGCGCGCTAGAAGCTTTCTTT; CDR3aa: CSVAPQGALEAFF
abundance: -; v_gene: TRBV28; j_gene: TRBJ2-3; d_gene: TRBD2; CDR3nt: TGTGCCAGCAGCTGGACTAGCGATAGCACAGATACGCAGTATTTT; CDR3aa: CASSWTSDSTDTQYF
abundance: -; v_gene: TRBV29-1; j_gene: TRBJ1-1; d_gene: TRBD1; CDR3nt: TGCAGCGGGACGGAGGACAGGGTGAACACTGAAGCTTTCTTT; CDR3aa: CSGTEDRVNTEAFF
abundance: -; v_gene: TRBV6-6; j_gene: TRBJ1-5; d_gene: -; CDR3nt: TGTGCCAGCAGGTGGACATCCGGTGGTAATCAGCCCCAGCATTTT; CDR3aa: CASRWTSGGNQPQHF
abundance: once; v_gene: TRBV28; j_gene: TRBJ2-7; d_gene: -; CDR3nt: TGTGCCAGCAGTTTACCAGGGTTAAGCTACGAGCAGTACTTC; CDR3aa: CASSLPGLSYEQYF
abundance: few; v_gene: TRBV4-1; j_gene: TRBJ1-6; d_gene: -; CDR3nt: TGCGCCAGCAGCCCGGGGGTGGGCACCTATTCACCCCTCCACTTT; CDR3aa: CASSPGVGTYSPLHF
abundance: -; v_gene: TRBV12-2; j_gene: TRBJ2-5; d_gene: -; CDR3nt: TGTGCAAGTCGCTTATCGTCCGCTACAGGGGAAGTCGAGACCCAGTACTTC; CDR3aa: CASRLSSATGEVETQYF
abundance: -; v_gene: TRBV9; j_gene: TRBJ2-2; d_gene: TRBD2; CDR3nt: TGTGCCAGCAGCGTAGCCTTTCGGGCGGGGGGGCCAGGCGGGGAGCTGTTTTTT; CDR3aa: CASSVAFRAGGPGGELFF
abundance: -; v_gene: TRBV27; j_gene: TRBJ2-7; d_gene: -; CDR3nt: TGTGCCAGCAGTCCCACGTGGGAGGCCTACGAGCAGTACTTC; CDR3aa: CASSPTWEAYEQYF
abundance: -; v_gene: TRBV18; j_gene: TRBJ2-5; d_gene: -; CDR3nt: TGTGCCAGCTCACCATTGGGCGTGAAAGAGACCCAGTACTTC; CDR3aa: CASSPLGVKETQYF
abundance: once; v_gene: TRBV30; j_gene: TRBJ1-1; d_gene: TRBD1; CDR3nt: TGTGCCTGGGACAGGGCAGGGATGAACACTGAAGCTTTCTTT; CDR3aa: CAWDRAGMNTEAFF